What follows is one T cell receptor beta chain and its context. V was cut by 3 bases and J by 0 bases, with 8 bases left in between. Germline V gene data show CDR1 as MDHEN and CDR2 as SYDVKM. The CDR3 is 15 residues long. The sample comes from a study of OX40 agonist ivuxolimab in advanced cancers. Overall study context: Ivuxolimab was administered intravenously to patients at 0.01 to 10 mg/kg every 2 weeks. The dose-escalation group included hepatocellular carcinoma, melanoma, renal cell carcinoma and head and neck cancer.

Assay: immunoSEQ multiplex PCR; the TCRdb copy retains only in-frame clones and omits some. The data show tens of thousands of clones, about nine tenths seen once. This chain uses TRBV28 with TRBJ2-2; D may match TRBD1 or TRBD2 (5 bases each). This TCR was recovered from an adult with an advanced solid tumor such as melanoma, head and neck, liver or kidney cancer. The specimen comprised CD4+ or CD8+ T cells sorted from blood, sampled in a trial of the OX40 agonist ivuxolimab. CDR3 amino acids: CASSFEGTNTGELFF. CDR3 DNA: TGTGCCAGCAGTTTTGAGGGGACGAACACCGGGGAGCTGTTTTTT.